Sequencing of this TCR beta chain was carried out in a study of blood T cell repertoires in COVID-19 (TCRdb year 2020). In the study overall: Samples from collaborators originated in the United States, Italy and Spain and spanned both the acute and convalescent phases of COVID-19. The prospective study material was composed of cDNA or gDNA derived from T cells, B-cell-depleted T cells, or PBMCs. Deeply sampled blood TCRbeta repertoires from subjects exposed to, actively infected with, or recovered from COVID-19 were included in the dataset. The repertoires were released in a freely available public database meant as a resource for research on the immune response to SARS-CoV-2. The samples were drawn from the first 160 participants of the ongoing ImmuneRACE study and from roughly 1,300 subjects provided by 6 global collaborators. Sample metadata almost always included a de-identified subject ID, COVID-19 status, age in years and sex. Where available, HLA class I and class II types were taken from metadata supplied by the sample provider and were not determined by assay-based typing. Broader findings and caveats from the paper: The quantity of clinical and demographic metadata differed by source and by participant and was supplied without curation.

In the prospective study, participants were 18 to 89 years old, resided in fewer than 25 geographic areas of the United States, and were enrolled through a virtual design. In the prospective study, cohorts were assigned on the basis of participant-reported clinical history obtained from a screening survey and a study questionnaire. Recovered participants in ImmuneRACE Cohort 3 were defined as having two consecutive negative NP/OP PCR tests, clearance from a healthcare professional, or resolution of symptoms. Mobile phlebotomists in the prospective study collected whole blood, serum and a nasopharyngeal or oropharyngeal swab from every participant. Prospective study participants could optionally give additional blood draws and questionnaires over an approximately 2-month period. Prospective study blood samples were shipped either frozen or at room temperature before DNA extraction. The sample holds one count of this clone. Its antigen is not yet known. No much larger clone exists at a distance of one base, and base qualities are not known.

The immunoSEQ Assay, a bias-controlled multiplex PCR, was used to amplify TCRbeta CDR3 regions from genomic DNA. In the authors' own workflow: The number of nucleated cells in each sample was estimated by amplification of reference gene primers within the assay. Sequence reads were collapsed and filtered to measure the absolute abundance of every unique TCRbeta CDR3 rearrangement. For each sample, productive Simpson clonality was calculated as the square root of Simpson's diversity index over productive rearrangements. Sourced from immuneACCESS, this table was stored by TCRdb with only in-frame sequences that have V and J called. A share of the clones is absent; for the studies checked, an unresolved V gene accounts for under half, and the remainder has no known explanation. That table supplies the V and J calls and clone size; D and trimming were determined from the DNA. For this sample the table gives around 300,000 clones, of which roughly 90% were detected only once. The ten largest clones represent 3% of the sample.

Trimming at the junction amounts to 5 bases on V and 0 bases on J, and the germline ends lie 11 bases apart. Spanning cysteine to phenylalanine, the CDR3 consists of 15 amino acids. Only the CDR3 region is kept as DNA, spanning 45 bases read in frame from base 1. In the germline V gene (reference sequence), CDR1 corresponds to LNHDA and CDR2 to SQIVND. The V and J genes are TRBV19 and TRBJ2-1; TRBD2 could be the D gene, as 5 bases match. Sequencing was performed on PBMCs or T cells enriched from blood (not recorded which). This receptor was obtained from a woman in her forties or fifties who had recovered from COVID-19. The CDR3 reads as follows: CASSPRDLSYNEQFF. The DNA is TGTGCCAGTAGTCCCCGGGATCTCTCCTACAATGAGCAGTTCTTC.